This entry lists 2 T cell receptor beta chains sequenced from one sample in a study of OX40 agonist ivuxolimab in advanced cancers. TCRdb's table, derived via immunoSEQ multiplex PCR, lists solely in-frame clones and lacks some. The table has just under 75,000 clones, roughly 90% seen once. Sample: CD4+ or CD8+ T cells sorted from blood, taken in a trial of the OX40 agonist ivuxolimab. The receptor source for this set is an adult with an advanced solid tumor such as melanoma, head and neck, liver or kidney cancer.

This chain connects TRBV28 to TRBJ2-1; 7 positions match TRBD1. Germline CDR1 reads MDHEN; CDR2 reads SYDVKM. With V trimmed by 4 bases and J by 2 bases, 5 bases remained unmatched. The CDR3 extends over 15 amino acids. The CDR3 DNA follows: TGTGCCAGCAGTTCGACCGGGACAGCCTACAATGAGCAGTTCTTC. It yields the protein CASSSTGTAYNEQFF. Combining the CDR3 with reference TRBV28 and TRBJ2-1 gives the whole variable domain DVKVTQSSRYLVKRTGEKVFLECVQDMDHENMFWYRQDPGLGLRLIYFSYDVKMKEKGDIPEGYSVSREKKERFSLILESASTNQTSMYLCASSSTGTAYNEQFFGPGTRLTVL.

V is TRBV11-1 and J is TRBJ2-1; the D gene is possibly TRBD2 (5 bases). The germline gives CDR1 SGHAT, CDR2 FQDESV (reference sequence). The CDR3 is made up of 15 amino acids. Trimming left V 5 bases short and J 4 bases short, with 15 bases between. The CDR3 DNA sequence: TGTGCCAGCAGCCGGACTGAAGGCCAATACAATGAGCAGTTCTTC. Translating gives CASSRTEGQYNEQFF.